This entry lists 27 T cell receptor beta chains sequenced from one sample in a study of cytomegalovirus exposure and HLA in healthy donors. With 60 Vbeta and 13 Jbeta primers, the PCR was carried out. Sequenced by immunoSEQ multiplex PCR; TCRdb stores in-frame clones only, minus some. The table includes about 190,000 clones, around 75% detected once. The sample taken for sequencing was PBMCs. These TCRs come from a woman between 50 and 59 years old in good health and CMV-seronegative.

The gene calls are TRBV27 and TRBJ2-7, with D perhaps TRBD2 (6 bases). There are 15 residues in the CDR3. From germline, CDR1 is MNHEY and CDR2 SMNVEV (reference sequence). V was cut by 6 bases and J by 1 base, with 16 bases left in between. The CDR3 here is CASRRGLKGSYEQYF. DNA of the CDR3: TGTGCCAGCAGGCGGGGACTGAAGGGGTCCTACGAGCAGTACTTC.

The rearrangement joins TRBV7-2 to TRBJ2-1; 7 bases are shared with TRBD2. The germline CDR1 and CDR2 sequences are SGHTA and FQGNSA. After removal of 5 bases from V and 0 bases from J, the junction contained 10 bases not matched to a gene. There are 17 residues in the CDR3. CDR3 amino acids: CASSPRGGISSYNEQFF. The CDR3 region has the DNA TGTGCCAGCAGCCCGAGGGGAGGGATCAGCTCCTACAATGAGCAGTTCTTC.

J is TRBJ2-2 and V is TRBV7-9, with D tentatively TRBD1 (6 bases). The germline CDR1 and CDR2 sequences are SEHNR and FQNEAQ (reference sequence). The germline V and J ends were trimmed by 3 bases and 0 bases, with 14 bases remaining between them. CDR3 length: 17 residues. CDR3 sequence reads: CASSLRTGTSNTGELFF. CDR3 nucleotides: TGTGCCAGCAGCTTGAGGACCGGGACATCGAACACCGGGGAGCTGTTTTTT.

The rearrangement uses TRBV9 and TRBJ2-2; 9 bases are shared with TRBD2. J was trimmed by 1 base and V by 0 bases; bases with no gene match: 1. Germline V gene data show CDR1 as SGDLS and CDR2 as YYNGEE. The CDR3 loop spans 16 amino acids. CDR3 amino acids: CASSVGGRGNTGELFF. Here the CDR3 DNA reads TGTGCCAGCAGCGTAGGCGGGAGGGGGAACACCGGGGAGCTGTTTTTT.

The chain uses TRBV27 and TRBJ2-5; possibly TRBD2 for D (5 bases). This CDR3 region has 14 residues. The ends were cut back, 4 bases at V and 5 bases at J, with 14 bases in the middle. Germline V gives CDR1 MNHEY, CDR2 SMNVEV (reference sequence). In DNA form, the CDR3 reads TGTGCCAGCAGTTCTACTAGTAGAATGGAGACCCAGTACTTC. Protein sequence: CASSSTSRMETQYF.

The J gene is TRBJ2-3, the V gene TRBV14; D uncertain. The CDR3 has 11 residues. Germline assignment: CDR1 SGHDN and CDR2 FVKESK. Between the trimmed V and J ends, which lost 10 bases and 3 bases, there was a span of 8 bases. CDR3 loop: CATFETDTQYF. The DNA of the CDR3 is TGTGCCACCTTTGAGACAGATACGCAGTATTTT.

This clone was seen a few times. The rearrangement joins TRBV7-9 to TRBJ2-2; TRBD1 is a possible D gene (5 bases). The V end was cut by 0 bases, the J end by 2 bases, with 7 bases between. This CDR3 region has 15 residues. The germline V gene encodes CDR1 SEHNR and CDR2 FQNEAQ (reference sequence). The CDR3 region is CASSLAGQNTGELFF. The CDR3 bases are TGTGCCAGCAGCTTAGCCGGACAAAACACCGGGGAGCTGTTTTTT.

CDR3 DNA sequence: TGTGCCAGCAGCCAAGGACCGGGACAGGGGGGGAACTATGGCTACACCTTC. It yields the protein CASSQGPGQGGNYGYTF. The chain links TRBV4-2 to TRBJ1-2; 11 nucleotides match TRBD1. This CDR3 has 17 amino acids. Germline V CDR1 and CDR2: LGHNA, YNFKEQ. Losses at the gene ends were 1 base for V and 2 bases for J; bases not matched to a gene: 6.

V is TRBV6-5 and J is TRBJ2-3; TRBD2 aligns across 9 bases. After removal of 3 bases from V and 3 bases from J, the junction contained 4 bases not matched to a gene. Germline lookup yields CDR1 MNHEY and CDR2 SVGAGI. The CDR3 runs to 15 residues. The CDR3 DNA follows: TGTGCCAGCAGTTATTTGCGGGGGGGGACAGATACGCAGTATTTT. Translation gives CASSYLRGGTDTQYF.

The rearrangement uses TRBV28 and TRBJ2-7, with 7 nucleotides matching TRBD2. The germline gives CDR1 MDHEN, CDR2 SYDVKM. CDR3 length: 18 residues. Germline trimming cut 2 bases from V and 2 bases from J; bases unmatched to any gene: 15. In DNA, the CDR3 is TGTGCCAGCAGTTTAATGTCGTTGATTGGCGGGAGTCCCTACGAGCAGTACTTC. It yields the protein CASSLMSLIGGSPYEQYF. The full variable domain, its missing parts supplied by reference TRBV28 and TRBJ2-7, is DVKVTQSSRYLVKRTGEKVFLECVQDMDHENMFWYRQDPGLGLRLIYFSYDVKMKEKGDIPEGYSVSREKKERFSLILESASTNQTSMYLCASSLMSLIGGSPYEQYFGPGTRLTVT.

The rearrangement links TRBV10-1 to TRBJ2-4, with TRBD2 matching over 12 bases. Germline V gene sequence: CDR1 WNHNN, CDR2 SYGVQD (reference sequence). This CDR3 region has 15 residues. Trimming at V came to 10 bases and at J to 15 bases, leaving 19 bases not matched to a gene. The CDR3 bases are TGCGCCATCATAAGACTAGCGGGAGTTAGCCGTTTTCCGTACTTC. Its translation: CAIIRLAGVSRFPYF.

The chain links TRBV6-1 to TRBJ2-7, with TRBD1 matching 9 bases. The CDR3 contains 15 residues. J lost 3 bases, V lost 0 bases, and 3 bases had no gene match. Germline V CDR1 and CDR2: MNHNS, SASEGT. The CDR3 spells CASSEAGTGIYEQYF. For the CDR3, the DNA is TGTGCCAGCAGTGAAGCAGGGACAGGGATCTACGAGCAGTACTTC.

This clone was seen a few times. J is TRBJ1-4 and V is TRBV2; D gene ambiguous. V was shortened by 1 base and J by 5 bases, with 8 bases between the two germline ends. Germline values: CDR1 SNHLY, CDR2 FYNNEI. This CDR3 contains 14 residues. The DNA of the CDR3 is TGTGCCAGCAGTGAAGGAGAAACGAATGAAAAACTGTTTTTT. The encoded protein is CASSEGETNEKLFF. The full variable domain, in which reference TRBV2 and TRBJ1-4 provide the parts outside the CDR3, is EPEVTQTPSHQVTQMGQEVILRCVPISNHLYFYWYRQILGQKVEFLVSFYNNEISEKSEIFDDQFSVERPDGSNFTLKIRSTKLEDSAMYFCASSEGETNEKLFFGSGTQLSVL.

The chain couples TRBV7-2 to TRBJ2-1; 8 positions agree with TRBD1. The J segment lost 7 bases and the V segment lost 2 bases, leaving 1 base of the junction unmatched. Germline V gene sequence: CDR1 SGHTA, CDR2 FQGNSA. This CDR3 has 13 residues. The CDR3 bases are TGTGCCAGCAGCTTAAGACAGGGGAATGAGCAGTTCTTC. It specifies CASSLRQGNEQFF.

The table lists this clone with a few counts. The chain couples TRBV29-1 to TRBJ2-3, with D unresolved. The V gene's germline CDR1 is SQVTM and CDR2 ANQGSEA. Trimming pared 0 bases from V and 6 bases from J, leaving 7 bases between. The CDR3 covers 12 residues. CDR3 sequence (DNA): TGCAGCGTTGAAGAAGTCGGGGATACGCAGTATTTT. Its translation: CSVEEVGDTQYF.

This chain links TRBV7-3 with TRBJ2-1, with TRBD1 matching over 7 bases. V trimming: 4 bases; J trimming: 6 bases; junction bases outside the gene matches: 6. The germline gives CDR1 SGHTA, CDR2 FQGTGA. There are 14 residues in the CDR3. The CDR3 DNA is TGTGCCAGCAGCTCCGCGACAGGGCGCAATGAGCAGTTCTTC. Protein: CASSSATGRNEQFF.

As to this clone: One end of the junction is discordant with germline, which a read error may explain. V and J are TRBV7-9 and TRBJ1-2, with a weak D call TRBD1 (5 bases). Germline V gene lookup returns CDR1 SEHNR and CDR2 FQNEAQ (reference sequence). This CDR3 region has 14 residues. The CDR3 spells CSSSSSTANYGYTF. The CDR3, as DNA: TGTTCCAGCAGCTCTTCGACAGCGAACTATGGCTACACCTTC.

V usage is TRBV6-1 and J usage is TRBJ1-2; weak D call: TRBD1 (5 bases). Per germline, CDR1 MNHNS and CDR2 SASEGT. The CDR3 has 14 amino acids. V gave up 4 bases and J gave up 7 bases, with 16 bases separating them. The CDR3 here is CASSATGTTLGYTF. The CDR3 nucleotides read TGTGCCAGCAGTGCAACCGGGACTACCCTTGGCTACACCTTC.

This clone was detected a few times. The chain carries TRBV4-3 and TRBJ2-1; 9 bases are a match to TRBD1. The germline CDR1 and CDR2 sequences are LGHNA and YSLEER. Trimming removed 4 bases from V and 7 bases from J; junction bases left unmatched: 5. The CDR3 is made up of 14 amino acids. This CDR3 is CASSRGTGWNEQFF. The DNA of the CDR3 is TGCGCCAGCAGCCGCGGGACAGGGTGGAATGAGCAGTTCTTC.

The chain joins TRBV10-3 to TRBJ2-5; 7 bases line up with TRBD2. This CDR3 has 13 amino acids. Germline CDR1 and CDR2: ENHRY and SYGVKD. The V gene end was trimmed by 5 bases and the J gene end by 4 bases; junction bases not matched to a gene: 4. CDR3 protein: CAISPREVETQYF. CDR3 nucleotides: TGTGCCATCAGTCCCCGGGAGGTAGAGACCCAGTACTTC.

The chain employs TRBV2 and TRBJ1-2; the D is unclear. Trimming took 2 bases from V and 7 from J, leaving 8 bases between them. Germline CDR1 reads SNHLY; CDR2 reads FYNNEI. This CDR3 region has 12 residues. In DNA, the CDR3 is TGTGCCAGCAGTGAACAAAACGGTGGCTACACCTTC. Amino acid sequence: CASSEQNGGYTF.

This chain connects TRBV19 to TRBJ1-5, with 7 bases fitting TRBD1. This CDR3 is 14 amino acids long. Germline V gene sequence: CDR1 LNHDA, CDR2 SQIVND (reference sequence). The ends lost 9 bases at V and 4 bases at J; junction bases unmatched: 9. The CDR3 sequence: CASDPGQRNQPQHF. The CDR3 bases are TGTGCCAGCGATCCGGGACAGCGGAATCAGCCCCAGCATTTT.

This clone was seen a handful of times. The junction does not match germline at one end; this may be a read error. The chain links TRBV4-1 to TRBJ2-3; D is unclear. The CDR3 consists of 11 residues. From germline, CDR1 is MGHRA and CDR2 YSYEKL. CDR3 protein: CASSQRDTQYF. The CDR3, as DNA: TGTGCCAGCAGCCAGCGAGATACGCAGTATTTT.

This clone has more than one count but fewer than ten. The chain has TRBV6-1 and TRBJ1-6, with TRBD1 matching 9 bases. Losses at the gene ends were 7 bases for V and 9 bases for J; bases not matched to a gene: 7. Germline lookup yields CDR1 MNHNS and CDR2 SASEGT. CDR3 length equals 14 residues. In DNA, the CDR3 is TGTGCCAGCAACGAGGGACAGGGCGGTTCACCCCTCCACTTT. It specifies CASNEGQGGSPLHF.

The chain couples TRBV9 to TRBJ2-2; 8 bases line up with TRBD2. The CDR3 spans 16 residues. The germline V gene has CDR1 SGDLS and CDR2 YYNGEE. Trimming cost V 3 bases and J 10 bases; bases outside gene matches: 14. CDR3 in DNA: TGTGCCAGCAGCGCCGGGGGGGACCTCCTCCCGAAGGAGCTGTTTTTT. This codes for CASSAGGDLLPKELFF. Drawing the rest from reference TRBV9 and TRBJ2-2, the complete variable domain is DSGVTQTPKHLITATGQRVTLRCSPRSGDLSVYWYQQSLDQGLQFLIQYYNGEERAKGNILERFSAQQFPDLHSELNLSSLELGDSALYFCASSAGGDLLPKELFFGEGSRLTVL.

In this sample, this clone turned up once. The gene calls are TRBV27 and TRBJ2-7; D gene ambiguous. The V gene lost 3 bases and the J gene lost 0 bases, with 9 bases spanning the gap. The V gene's germline CDR1 is MNHEY and CDR2 SMNVEV (reference sequence). The length of the CDR3 is 14 residues. CDR3 protein: CASSFALSSYEQYF. The DNA for the CDR3 is TGTGCCAGCAGTTTTGCCCTAAGCTCCTACGAGCAGTACTTC.

The rearrangement joins TRBV27 to TRBJ1-2; D is undetermined. The germline V gene encodes CDR1 MNHEY and CDR2 SMNVEV (reference sequence). CDR3 size: 13 residues. V shed 2 bases and J shed 1 base, with 5 bases lying between them. The CDR3 region has the DNA TGTGCCAGCAGTTTAACAAGTAACTATGGCTACACCTTC. It encodes CASSLTSNYGYTF.